This T cell receptor (beta chain) was found in a study of T cell repertoires in cytomegalovirus infection (dated by TCRdb to between 2018 and 2020). With regard to the full study: Peptide stimulations targeted recently identified HLA-C-restricted CMV epitopes, whose presentation resists viral immunomodulation, together with well-studied HLA-B-restricted epitopes. The HLA type of each donor mattered for the analysis, because public TCR beta signatures pointed to carriage of CMV infection along with the matching HLA type.

V is reduced by 2 bases and J by 4 bases, leaving a spacing of 17 bases between them. Including cysteine and phenylalanine, the CDR3 has 16 amino acids. Just CDR3 DNA is preserved here, 48 bases in frame from base 1. Looking up the germline V gene yields CDR1 SGHVS and CDR2 FNYEAQ. The sample holds a few counts of this clonotype. Its antigen specificity is not known. No base quality values were provided; no much bigger clone lies one nucleotide off. Reading the label with the study, this specimen's treatment or condition is: in vitro stimulation with specific CMV peptide epitopes to enrich CMV-specific T cells. The sequencing machine was an Illumina HiSeq 1500. Using fastp trimming at Q25 and MiXCR clonotype assembly, TCRdb reanalyzed the public sequencing data and kept in-frame beta chains. Entries that share a CDR3 protein sequence are merged under the most common genes and DNA. In all, the sample holds approximately 350,000 distinct CDR3 sequences, and 34% of those were seen once. The ten largest account for about 13% of the sample.

Broader findings and caveats from the paper: In both this cohort and an independent roughly 400-donor cohort, the cumulative frequency of public TCR beta family members distinguished carriers of CMV infection plus the relevant HLA type. In the ex vivo response, HLA-C-restricted CMV-specific TCR beta clonotypes were dominant, and in two of eight donors the single most frequent clonotype came from this HLA-C-restricted group.

The sequencing used cultured PBMCs, collected from culture after CMV antigen stimulation. This clonotype was obtained from a human donor in good health (CMV status not recorded). Some clones in this sample may be carry-over from other donors' samples. This sequence uses TRBV7-6 and TRBJ1-1; TRBD1 is a weak D gene call, 5 bases matching. The CDR3 region reads CASSLRAWQGSTEAFF. The DNA reads TGTGCCAGCAGCTTAAGGGCCTGGCAGGGAAGCACTGAAGCTTTCTTT.